One TCR beta chain is described in this entry. This sample was taken from a study of blood T cell repertoires in COVID-19. The CDR3 consists of 16 residues. V lost 5 bases to trimming and J lost 6 bases; unmatched junction nucleotides: 13. Germline loops: CDR1 SGHRS, CDR2 YFSETQ. Profiled with immunoSEQ multiplex PCR; TCRdb holds only in-frame clones, not every one. The sample holds 120,000 or so clones, around 80% seen once. Sequencing was done on a sample of peripheral blood. The clonotype originates from an elderly woman with acute or convalescent COVID-19. The chain links TRBV5-1 to TRBJ2-2, with 7 bases fitting TRBD1. Written as DNA, the CDR3 is TGCGCCAGCAGGAGGGGGCAGGACTTGGGACCCGGGGAGCTGTTTTTT. Its translation is CASRRGQDLGPGELFF.